The entry below describes one T cell receptor beta chain. Its antigen is currently unknown. This sample is drawn from a study of cytomegalovirus exposure and HLA in healthy donors. Findings of the study overall: As a later analysis showed, several of the most significant clusters appeared to be linked to common viral pathogens. An analysis done earlier found most TCR beta V segments productive about 90% or about 30% of the time.

Germline CDR1 is MDHEN and CDR2 is SYDVKM. Trimming cost V 6 bases and J 3 bases; bases outside gene matches: 5. The CDR3 is made up of 14 amino acids. Primers included in the PCR were 60 Vbeta and 13 Jbeta primers. TCRdb's copy holds only in-frame clones and misses some; the assay was immunoSEQ multiplex PCR. The table shows fewer than 250,000 clones, with 75% to 85% occurring only once. This clonotype was sampled from a male donor in good health and CMV-seropositive. The J gene is TRBJ2-7, the V gene TRBV28; 10 nucleotides align to TRBD1. Sequencing was performed on PBMCs. The CDR3 reads CASRGTGEGYEQYF. In nucleotides, the CDR3 is TGTGCCAGCAGAGGGACAGGGGAAGGCTACGAGCAGTACTTC.